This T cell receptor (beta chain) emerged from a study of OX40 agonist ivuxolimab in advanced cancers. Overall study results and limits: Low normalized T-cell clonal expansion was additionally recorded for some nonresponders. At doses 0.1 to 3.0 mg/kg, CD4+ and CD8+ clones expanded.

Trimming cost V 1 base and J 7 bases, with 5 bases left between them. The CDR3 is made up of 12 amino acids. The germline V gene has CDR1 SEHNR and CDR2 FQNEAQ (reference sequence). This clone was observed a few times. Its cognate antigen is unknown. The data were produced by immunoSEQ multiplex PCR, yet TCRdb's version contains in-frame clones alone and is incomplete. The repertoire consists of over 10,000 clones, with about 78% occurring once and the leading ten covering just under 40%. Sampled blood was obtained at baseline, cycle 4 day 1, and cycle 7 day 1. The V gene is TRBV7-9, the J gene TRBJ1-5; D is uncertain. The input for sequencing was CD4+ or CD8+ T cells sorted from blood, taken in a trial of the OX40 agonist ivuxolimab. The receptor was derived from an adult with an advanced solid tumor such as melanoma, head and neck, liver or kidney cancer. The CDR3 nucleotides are TGTGCCAGCAGCTTAGGGGAACAGCCCCAGCATTTT. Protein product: CASSLGEQPQHF.